What follows are 23 T cell receptor beta chains derived from one specimen sequenced in a study of T cell repertoires in cytomegalovirus infection. These TCRs are of unknown antigen specificity. TCRdb fed the reads into MiXCR, producing one record per CDR3 protein. The profile shows some 900,000 distinct CDR3 sequences, less than 35% of them singletons. The material sequenced was cultured CD8+ T cells from PBMCs, taken from culture after CMV antigen stimulation. The receptors derive from a human donor in good health (CMV status not recorded). Some clones in this sample may be carry-over from other donors' samples.

The table lists this clonotype with a few counts. CDR3 coding DNA: TGCGCCACTGTCCAAAACAATGAGCAGTTCTTC. As protein: CATVQNNEQFF. The chain combines TRBV4-1 with TRBJ2-1; D call uncertain. Trimming took 10 bases from V and 5 from J, leaving 9 bases between them. This CDR3 comprises 11 residues. Germline V lookup: CDR1 MGHRA, CDR2 YSYEKL.

Turning to this clonotype: A read error may explain this, as a much larger clone is one base away. The chain couples TRBV6-2 or TRBV6-3 to TRBJ2-7; 8 bases are a match to TRBD1. J lost 8 bases, V lost 5 bases, and 11 bases had no gene match. CDR3 length equals 14 residues. The germline gives CDR1 MNHEY, CDR2 SVGEGT. Written as DNA, the CDR3 is TGTGCCAGCAGTCGAAACCCACAGGGGGAAAAGCAGTACGTC. It translates to CASSRNPQGEKQYV.

This chain joins TRBV5-8 and TRBJ1-5; unclear D gene. The CDR3 covers 13 residues. Per germline, CDR1 SGHTS and CDR2 YDEGEE. V lost 1 base to trimming and J lost 7 bases, with 9 bases between them. The chain's CDR3 is CASSLRGEQPQHF. In nucleotides, the CDR3 is TGTGCCAGCAGCTTGAGAGGTGAACAGCCCCAGCATTTT.

Comments on this clonotype: One base away lies a much larger clone, so this may be a sequencing read error. The rearrangement uses TRBV7-9 and TRBJ2-7; possibly TRBD1 for D (6 bases). CDR1 and CDR2 from the germline V gene are SEHNR and FQNEAQ (reference sequence). The CDR3 has 16 amino acids. The CDR3 reads CASSSEGQGLSYERYF. The DNA of the CDR3 is TGTGCCAGCAGCTCCGAGGGGCAGGGGCTCTCCTACGAGCGGTACTTC.

The genes are TRBV7-9 and TRBJ1-1, with 7 bases identical to TRBD1. The V and J ends lost 5 bases and 1 base, in that order; junction bases with no gene match: 16. Germline-derived CDR1 and CDR2 are SEHNR and FQNEAQ (reference sequence). The CDR3 extends over 18 amino acids. The CDR3 nucleotides read TGTGCCAGCAGCCCGAATTATAACTGGGACAGCGCGAACACTGAAGCTTTCTTT. Translating gives CASSPNYNWDSANTEAFF.

Ten or more counts support this clonotype. The J gene is TRBJ1-1, the V gene TRBV7-6; a weak D match, TRBD1 (5 bases). This CDR3 contains 13 residues. V was trimmed by 4 bases and J by 7 bases, leaving 13 bases between them. Germline V gene data show CDR1 as SGHVS and CDR2 as FNYEAQ. CDR3 coding DNA: TGTGCCAGCAGCTCCGGGGCCGGTCGTGAAGCTTTCTTT. This sequence encodes CASSSGAGREAFF.

The chain recombines TRBV27 with TRBJ2-7; the D gene could be TRBD1 or TRBD2 (5 bases each). From germline, CDR1 is MNHEY and CDR2 SMNVEV (reference sequence). The CDR3 spans 14 residues. Trimming shortened V by 5 bases and J by 2 bases, and 13 bases separated the two germline ends. CDR3 bases: TGTGCCAGCAGTCCAGGGACCTTCGCCTACGAGCAGTACTTC. Its protein product is CASSPGTFAYEQYF.

This clonotype was seen at least ten times. The J gene is TRBJ1-1, the V gene TRBV7-9; TRBD1 aligns across 7 bases. The CDR3 sequence is 15 residues long. Germline-derived CDR1 and CDR2 are SEHNR and FQNEAQ (reference sequence). Losses at the gene ends were 4 bases for V and 3 bases for J; bases not matched to a gene: 8. This CDR3 reads CASSSLDRTYTEAFF. CDR3 nucleotides: TGTGCCAGCAGCTCTCTGGACAGGACGTACACTGAAGCTTTCTTT.

The sample holds a few counts of this clonotype. The chain combines TRBV7-8 with TRBJ2-5, with 7 bases lining up with TRBD2. Germline V lookup: CDR1 SGHVS, CDR2 FQNEAQ. Trimming at V came to 5 bases and at J to 2 bases, leaving 5 bases not matched to a gene. This CDR3 has 14 amino acids. In DNA form, the CDR3 reads TGTGCCAGCAGCGTGGGGAGGGCTCAAGAGACCCAGTACTTC. Protein: CASSVGRAQETQYF.

This sequence joins TRBV12-3 or TRBV12-4 and TRBJ2-1, with no clear D. The V and J ends lost 6 bases and 6 bases respectively, with 12 bases between them. The CDR3 is 13 residues long. CDR3 loop: CASSLPSRNEQFF. CDR3 DNA sequence: TGTGCCAGCAGCCTCCCGTCCCGCAATGAGCAGTTCTTC.

This clonotype was seen only a few times. The chain combines TRBV19 with TRBJ1-6; D gene uncertain. V was shortened by 1 base and J by 8 bases, with 12 bases between the two germline ends. Germline values: CDR1 LNHDA, CDR2 SQIVND (reference sequence). The CDR3 sequence is 15 residues long. DNA of the CDR3: TGTGCCAGTAGTATAGGTGGGCTAACGGATTCACCCCTCCACTTT. The encoded protein is CASSIGGLTDSPLHF.

In this sample, this clonotype turned up a few times. This sequence joins TRBV12-3 or TRBV12-4 and TRBJ1-6; D not resolved. The CDR3 is made up of 16 amino acids. The germline V and J ends were trimmed by 5 bases and 7 bases, with 18 bases remaining between them. DNA of the CDR3: TGTGCCAGCAGTCCTATCATCGGACCTCTCAATTCACCCCTCCACTTT. It yields the protein CASSPIIGPLNSPLHF.

The rearrangement uses TRBV10-3 and TRBJ1-5; no definite D call. CDR1 and CDR2 (germline): ENHRY, SYGVKD. V was clipped by 0 bases and J by 0 bases, with 6 bases between them. CDR3 length equals 15 residues. The CDR3 loop reads CAISESEGSNQPQHF. In DNA form, the CDR3 reads TGTGCCATCAGTGAGTCGGAGGGTAGCAATCAGCCCCAGCATTTT.

This clonotype showed up just a few times. The chain couples TRBV6-5 to TRBJ2-1, with a possible D match to TRBD1 (5 bases). Trimming took off 4 bases at V and 0 bases at J, with 22 bases between the two ends. Germline CDR1 MNHEY, CDR2 SVGAGI. This CDR3 region has 19 residues. The CDR3 loop reads CASSFNGFSRQSSYNEQFF. The DNA for the CDR3 is TGTGCCAGCAGTTTCAATGGCTTCTCGAGACAGAGCTCCTACAATGAGCAGTTCTTC.

This clonotype showed up just a few times. This sequence joins TRBV7-2 and TRBJ1-1; tentative D call: TRBD1 (5 bases). The CDR3 covers 13 residues. V was pared by 5 bases and J by 8 bases, with 15 bases between. Per germline, CDR1 SGHTA and CDR2 FQGNSA. The CDR3, as DNA: TGTGCCAGCAGCACCTATGCAGGGTCCGAAGCTTTCTTT. It codes for CASSTYAGSEAFF.

This clonotype was counted between two and nine times. J is TRBJ2-1 and V is TRBV6-5; D may be TRBD2 (6 bases). The CDR3 has 14 residues. V lost 0 bases and J 10 bases, leaving 13 bases between the germline ends. The germline gives CDR1 MNHEY, CDR2 SVGAGI. The chain's CDR3 is CASSYSDGAGEQFF. The CDR3 DNA reads as TGTGCCAGCAGTTACTCGGATGGGGCGGGGGAGCAGTTCTTC.

This clonotype was observed once. The chain links TRBV5-4 to TRBJ2-4, with D hard to call. This CDR3 contains 15 residues. Germline lookup yields CDR1 SGHNT and CDR2 YYREEE (reference sequence). V was trimmed by 0 bases and J by 2 bases, leaving 9 bases between them. Written as DNA, the CDR3 is TGTGCCAGCAGCTTGGCCTTGGGGACCAAAAACATTCAGTACTTC. It is translated as CASSLALGTKNIQYF.

This clonotype turned up a few times. The V call is TRBV14, the J call TRBJ2-5, with no clear D. The CDR3 has 15 amino acids. The germline gives CDR1 SGHDN, CDR2 FVKESK. V shed 4 bases and J shed 1 base, with 13 bases lying between them. CDR3 coding DNA: TGTGCCAGCAGCCTCATTCTAGGGCCCCAAGAGACCCAGTACTTC. Its protein is CASSLILGPQETQYF. The whole variable domain, filled in from reference TRBV14 and TRBJ2-5, reads EAGVTQFPSHSVIEKGQTVTLRCDPISGHDNLYWYRRVMGKEIKFLLHFVKESKQDESGMPNNRFLAERTGGTYSTLKVQPAELEDSGVYFCASSLILGPQETQYFGPGTRLLVL.

This clonotype has at least ten counts. The V gene is TRBV7-8, the J gene TRBJ1-5, with TRBD1 as a possible D gene (5 bases). The CDR3 sequence is 15 residues long. Trimming took off 1 base at V and 4 bases at J, with 11 bases between the two ends. CDR1 and CDR2 (germline): SGHVS, FQNEAQ. CDR3 bases: TGTGCCAGCAGCTTAGAGAGGGGACCAAATCAGCCCCAGCATTTT. Protein: CASSLERGPNQPQHF. The complete variable domain, with remaining parts taken from reference TRBV7-8 and TRBJ1-5, reads GAGVSQSPRYKVAKRGQDVALRCDPISGHVSLFWYQQALGQGPEFLTYFQNEAQLDKSGLPSDRFFAERPEGSVSTLKIQRTQQEDSAVYLCASSLERGPNQPQHFGDGTRLSIL.

This clonotype was recorded many times. V and J are TRBV27 and TRBJ1-1; D not certain. V lost 3 bases and J lost 5, with 13 bases in between. In germline, CDR1 is MNHEY, CDR2 SMNVEV (reference sequence). The CDR3 has 14 amino acids. CDR3 sequence (DNA): TGTGCCAGCAGTTTGATAGGTGGAGGAACTGAAGCTTTCTTT. Its translation is CASSLIGGGTEAFF.

This clonotype was found once. CDR3: CASSGWTVANYGYTF. The CDR3 DNA reads as TGTGCCAGCAGTGGATGGACCGTAGCTAACTATGGCTACACCTTC. The chain is built from TRBV12-3 or TRBV12-4 and TRBJ1-2; D is uncertain. The V gene lost 5 bases and the J gene lost 0 bases, with 13 bases spanning the gap. This CDR3 contains 15 residues.

This clonotype has ten or more counts. The chain links TRBV7-6 to TRBJ1-6, with D tentatively TRBD1 (5 bases). Trimming removed 0 bases from V and 10 bases from J, with 13 bases in between. Germline loops: CDR1 SGHVS, CDR2 FNYEAQ. The CDR3 contains 15 residues. This chain's CDR3 is CASSLAQGADSPLHF. CDR3 nucleotides: TGTGCCAGCAGCTTAGCCCAGGGTGCGGACTCACCCCTCCACTTT.

This clonotype has just a few counts. The CDR3 DNA sequence: TGTGCTAGTGGTTTGGCATACGGGGGGGCAGAGATGGAAGAGCAGTACGTC. It codes for CASGLAYGGAEMEEQYV. V usage is TRBV12-5 and J usage is TRBJ2-7, with TRBD2 matching 8 bases. CDR1 and CDR2 (germline): LGHNT, FRNRAP. The CDR3 totals 17 residues. V lost 1 base, J lost 7 bases, and 15 bases stayed unmatched.